The source of this T cell receptor beta chain is a study of blood T cells in healthy people across ages. Regarding the study as a whole: Percentage of naive T cells showed a strong correlation with TCR beta diversity.

This clonotype turned up a few times. Its antigen is still unknown. A sample-barcoded 5' primer and a J-beta primer mix were used in a second PCR of roughly 7 to 11 cycles. TCRdb reprocessed the 5' RACE reads with MiXCR, giving one entry per CDR3 protein. The table has about 1.7 million distinct CDR3 sequences, approximately 30% seen once; the top ten hold approximately 7.7%. Every donor contributed about 10 milliliters of peripheral blood by blood draw. The sequencing input was blood. The receptor was derived from a woman aged 30 to 39 in good health.

CDR3 bases: TGCGCCAGCAGACCAGGGTCGGAGACCCAGTACTTC. It translates to CASRPGSETQYF. The rearrangement links TRBV5-1 to TRBJ2-5; D may be TRBD1 (5 bases). There are 12 residues in the CDR3. The V end lost 5 bases, the J end lost 5 bases, and 10 bases lay between the germline ends. CDR1 and CDR2 from the germline V gene are SGHRS and YFSETQ.